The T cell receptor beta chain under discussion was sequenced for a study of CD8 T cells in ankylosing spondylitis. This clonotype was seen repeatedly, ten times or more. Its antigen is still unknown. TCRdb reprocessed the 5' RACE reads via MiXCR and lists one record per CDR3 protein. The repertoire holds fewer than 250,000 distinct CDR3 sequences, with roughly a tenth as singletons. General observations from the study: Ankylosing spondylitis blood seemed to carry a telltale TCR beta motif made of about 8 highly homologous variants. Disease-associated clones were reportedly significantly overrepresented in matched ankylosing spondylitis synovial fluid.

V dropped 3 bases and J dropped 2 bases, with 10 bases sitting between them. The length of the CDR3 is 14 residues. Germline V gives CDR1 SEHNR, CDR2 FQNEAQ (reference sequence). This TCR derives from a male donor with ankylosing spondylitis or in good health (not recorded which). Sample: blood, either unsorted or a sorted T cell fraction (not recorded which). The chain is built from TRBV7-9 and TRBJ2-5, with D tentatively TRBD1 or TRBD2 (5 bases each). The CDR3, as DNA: TGTGCCAGCAGCTTCCTGGGGGATCAAGAGACCCAGTACTTC. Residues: CASSFLGDQETQYF.